The text below deals with one T cell receptor (beta chain). This receptor's antigen is unknown. No much larger clone exists at a distance of one base, and base qualities are not known. Patients with a history of autoimmune disease or receiving systemic immunosuppression were excluded from the trial. In every dose cohort, peripheral blood was drawn for TCR sequencing at baseline, cycle 4 day 1, and cycle 7 day 1. Samples came from an open-label, multicenter, first-in-human phase I dose-escalation trial of ivuxolimab. The trial enrolled adults with locally advanced or metastatic head and neck squamous cell, hepatocellular, melanoma or renal cell carcinoma. Before TCR sequencing, CD4+ and CD8+ T cells were separately sorted from peripheral blood. Genomic DNA was isolated from the sorted cells so that the TCRbeta CDR3 region could be sequenced. TCRbeta CDR3 regions were sequenced using the immunoSEQ Assay. TCRdb obtained this table from immuneACCESS and retained in-frame rearrangements with V and J assigned. These tables miss some clones; where compared with another copy, unresolved V genes account for less than half of the shortfall, and the remainder is unexplained. Counted in this sample were 55,000 to 65,000 clones; 85% of them appeared once. The ten biggest clones cover over 3.5% of the sample.

This record belongs to a study of OX40 agonist ivuxolimab in advanced cancers. About the study as a whole: The costimulatory receptor OX40 (CD134) was targeted by ivuxolimab, a fully human IgG2 agonistic monoclonal antibody. Intravenous ivuxolimab was administered to patients every 2 weeks at six dose levels: 0.01, 0.1, 0.3, 1.5, 3 and 10 mg/kg. Of the approximately 53 patients in dose escalation, some 19 had hepatocellular carcinoma, about 15 had melanoma, 9 had renal cell carcinoma and 9 had head and neck cancer. Peripheral TCRbeta sequencing was intended to test whether TCR sequence diversity was altered and clonal T-cell expansion was caused by ivuxolimab. Partial responses occurred in three dose-escalation patients: two with cutaneous melanoma and one with hepatocellular carcinoma. The paper reports the monotherapy dose-escalation portion (N of about 50 patients) of the phase I ivuxolimab trial. Prior anti-PD-1, anti-PD-L1 or anti-CTLA-4 therapy was permitted, and checkpoint inhibitors had been received by roughly 42% of dose-escalation patients. A male proportion of around 81% and a mean age of approximately 58 years, ranging from 23 to 79, were recorded for the dose-escalation cohort.

Results the study describes overall, beyond this receptor: After ivuxolimab, CD8+ T cells had more expanded clones than CD4+ T cells on average. In partial responders in the 0.1-3.0 mg/kg groups, normalized peripheral clonal expansion was found to be among the lowest, especially among CD8+ T cells. At doses of 0.1 to 3.0 mg/kg, clonal expansion of both CD4+ and CD8+ blood T cells was observed from baseline to week 6. Low levels of normalized T-cell clonal expansion were also shown by some nonresponding patients. The antigen specificity of the peripheral T cells that underwent clonal expansion was not determined.

The sample here was CD4+ or CD8+ T cells sorted from blood, taken in a trial of the OX40 agonist ivuxolimab. This receptor was obtained from an adult with an advanced solid tumor such as melanoma, head and neck, liver or kidney cancer.

The CDR3 is CASSLGVRVTEAFF. The DNA sequence follows: TGTGCCAGCAGCTTGGGGGTTAGGGTCACTGAAGCTTTCTTT. This sequence uses TRBV5-6 and TRBJ1-1; the D gene is not confidently resolved. V is reduced by 0 bases and J by 4 bases, leaving a spacing of 10 bases between them. Looking up the germline V gene yields CDR1 SGHDT and CDR2 YYEEEE. Including cysteine and phenylalanine, the CDR3 has 14 amino acids. This entry keeps only the CDR3 DNA: 42 bases, framed from base 1.